The 5 T cell receptor beta chains below were found in one sample sequenced in a study of T cell changes during pregnancy in multiple sclerosis. The repertoire was sequenced with immunoSEQ multiplex PCR; TCRdb's copy has only in-frame clones and lacks some. The sample contains about 87,000 clones, just over 90% of which appear only once. This specimen was peripheral blood, taken in the third trimester of pregnancy. These receptors all stem from a female donor in good health, enrolled as a control in a pregnancy study.

V and J are TRBV28 and TRBJ2-1; possibly TRBD1 for D (5 bases). This CDR3 spans 13 amino acids. V gave up 6 bases and J gave up 4 bases, with 10 bases separating them. Germline CDR1 and CDR2: MDHEN and SYDVKM. DNA of the CDR3: TGTGCCAGCAGCCTACAGGCATACAATGAGCAGTTCTTC. Translation gives CASSLQAYNEQFF.

For the CDR3, the DNA is TGTGCCAGCACACTGACAAGAAACACCATATATTTT. This sequence encodes CASTLTRNTIYF. The chain joins TRBV6-1 to TRBJ1-3; D is ambiguous. Germline-derived CDR1 and CDR2 are MNHNS and SASEGT. Trimming took 7 bases from V and 5 from J, leaving 9 bases between them. This CDR3 region has 12 residues.

This chain links TRBV27 with TRBJ1-5, with 7 bases aligning to TRBD1. CDR1 is MNHEY, CDR2 SMNVEV, per germline (reference sequence). The CDR3 consists of 14 residues. The trim removed 2 bases at V and 4 bases at J, leaving 2 bases unmatched. The CDR3: CASSLTGVNQPQHF. CDR3 bases: TGTGCCAGCAGTTTAACAGGGGTAAATCAGCCCCAGCATTTT.

CDR3: CASSTQPGLAGNEQFF. The CDR3 nucleotides read TGCGCCAGCAGCACACAGCCGGGACTAGCCGGCAATGAGCAGTTCTTC. This sequence joins TRBV5-1 and TRBJ2-1; TRBD2 matches at 9 bases. CDR1 is SGHRS, CDR2 YFSETQ, per germline. The length of the CDR3 is 16 residues. Trimming removed 4 bases from V and 6 bases from J; junction bases left unmatched: 11.

This chain uses TRBV5-6 with TRBJ1-3; no clear D gene. Germline V CDR1 and CDR2: SGHDT, YYEEEE. Trimming cost V 2 bases and J 0 bases, with 9 bases left between them. CDR3 length: 15 residues. The CDR3 spells CASSFRGNSGNTIYF. The CDR3 nucleotides read TGTGCCAGCAGCTTTCGCGGAAACTCTGGAAACACCATATATTTT. The full variable domain, in which reference TRBV5-6 and TRBJ1-3 provide the parts outside the CDR3, is DAGVTQSPTHLIKTRGQQVTLRCSPKSGHDTVSWYQQALGQGPQFIFQYYEEEERQRGNFPDRFSGHQFPNYSSELNVNALLLGDSALYLCASSFRGNSGNTIYFGEGSWLTVV.